Detailed here is one T cell receptor (beta chain). Its target is unknown. Unsorted cryopreserved PBMC were sequenced, averaging roughly 100,000 T cells per clinical donor. The data originate from a study of T cells in tuberculosis. Overall study: CD1B tetramers identified T cells specific for mycobacterial lipid GMM. A South African cohort included IGRA-negative adolescents, latently infected IGRA-positive adolescents and adults with active tuberculosis. General study results and limits: Smaller distances to GMM-specific TCRs suggested their expansion in active tuberculosis.

The ends lost 4 bases at V and 0 bases at J; junction bases unmatched: 7. Germline assignment: CDR1 SGDLS and CDR2 YYNGEE. The CDR3 loop spans 16 amino acids. Clones were read by immunoSEQ multiplex PCR, and TCRdb kept only the in-frame ones, dropping some. The table lists 35,000 to 45,000 clones, approximately 94% of them singletons. The V and J genes are TRBV9 and TRBJ2-3; 8 bases match TRBD2. Sequences were obtained from PBMCs. The receptor was derived from a donor aged 10-35 years with latent tuberculosis or without tuberculosis infection. Some clones in this sample may be carry-over from other donors' samples. This CDR3 reads CASSPQRGPSTDTQYF. The CDR3, as DNA: TGTGCCAGCAGCCCCCAGCGGGGGCCTAGCACAGATACGCAGTATTTT.